This T cell receptor beta chain was identified during a study of T cells in Graves' hyperthyroidism and ophthalmopathy. The sample holds many counts of this clonotype. Its target is not known. Broader study findings: Most thyroid clonotypes expanded above 0.001 were also detected in blood.

Graves' hyperthyroidism without ophthalmopathy progression within 18 months was termed stable. Subjects aged 18 to 65 presented with newly diagnosed hyperthyroidism of less than 2 months' duration. For the diagnoses, clinical symptoms, serum thyroxine and TRAb, thyroid ultrasound and orbital computed tomography were used. V was cut by 2 bases and J by 4 bases, with 8 bases left in between. The CDR3 extends over 13 amino acids. Germline assignment: CDR1 SEHNR and CDR2 FQNEAQ (reference sequence). Researchers took RNA transcripts and amplified the TCR beta CDR3 regions from them. The HTBI primer set was used in a first-round RT-PCR of the TCR CDR3. TCRdb ran MiXCR on the multiplex PCR reads and lists one entry per CDR3 protein. The sample holds nearly 750,000 distinct CDR3 sequences, roughly a third seen once.

Sequences were obtained from blood. The rearrangement joins TRBV7-9 to TRBJ1-1; D is unclear. The clonotype originates from a woman aged 40 to 50 with Graves' hyperthyroidism. CDR3 in DNA: TGTGCCAGCAGCTTAAACTGGGGCACTGAAGCTTTCTTT. It encodes CASSLNWGTEAFF.